The clone carrying this TCR beta chain appeared a few times. Its antigen is currently unknown. The identical CDR3 is also encoded by other nucleotide sequences in the sample. The data were obtained in a study of a mutant IDH1 vaccine in newly diagnosed glioma. CDR1 is SGHDN, CDR2 FVKESK, per germline. The ends were cut back, 1 base at V and 4 bases at J, with 10 bases in the middle. This CDR3 has 14 amino acids. Clones were read by immunoSEQ multiplex PCR, and TCRdb kept only the in-frame ones, dropping some. The repertoire includes around 39,000 clones, 70% to 85% of them detected once, and 2% to 3% sits in the top ten. Time point indicated: week 23, last vaccination. In every dose of vaccine, 300 ug of mutant IDH1 20-mer peptide was given alongside topical imiquimod.

The clonotype originates from a young woman with glioma. Some clones in this sample may be carry-over from other donors' samples. The source was PBMCs, collected from a glioma patient whose treatment included an IDH1 peptide vaccine. The chain uses TRBV14 and TRBJ1-1; TRBD1 is a possible D gene (5 bases). The CDR3 sequence: CASSQVYGGTEAFF. In DNA form, the CDR3 reads TGTGCCAGCAGCCAAGTTTACGGGGGCACTGAAGCTTTCTTT. The full variable domain, completed using reference TRBV14 and TRBJ1-1, is EAGVTQFPSHSVIEKGQTVTLRCDPISGHDNLYWYRRVMGKEIKFLLHFVKESKQDESGMPNNRFLAERTGGTYSTLKVQPAELEDSGVYFCASSQVYGGTEAFFGQGTRLTVV.